Following are 25 T cell receptor beta chains from one sample sequenced in a study of CXCR3-negative and CXCR3-positive naive CD8 T cells. Overall study findings and caveats: Researchers report that CXCR3-positive naive cells carry more hydrophobic TRB CDR3s than CXCR3-negative naive cells.

5' RACE with UMI labels generated the TRB cDNA libraries. TCRdb reprocessed the 5' RACE reads, with one entry per CDR3 protein and no DNA. This repertoire includes some 150,000 distinct CDR3 sequences. The antigens these receptors bind are not known. The source material was naive CXCR3+ CD8+ T cells from blood. Subset: CD45RO-CCR7+CD27+CD95- naive CD8+ T cells expressing CXCR3 (TNR3+). These receptors all stem from a human donor in good health. Some clones in this sample may be carry-over from other donors' samples.

The chain uses TRBV6-2 or TRBV6-3 and TRBJ2-3; TCRdb picks TRBD1, but there is no DNA to check that call. Germline loops: CDR1 MNHEY, CDR2 SVGEGT. This CDR3 spans 18 amino acids. The CDR3 reads CASSYSIFPGLASDTQYF.

The V and J genes are TRBV5-1 and TRBJ2-3. Per the germline V gene, CDR1 is SGHRS and CDR2 is YFSETQ. CDR3 length: 15 residues. The CDR3 loop reads CACSSRRYGTDTQYF.

The rearrangement links TRBV11-2 to TRBJ2-3; TCRdb reports TRBD1, a call that lacks DNA to check it against. There are 13 residues in the CDR3. Germline V gene data show CDR1 as SGHAT and CDR2 as FQNNGV. The chain's CDR3 is CASSLGAPDTQYF.

The rearrangement joins TRBV5-1 to TRBJ1-1. The CDR3 is 15 amino acids. Germline loops: CDR1 SGHRS, CDR2 YFSETQ. This CDR3 reads CASSLTSTANTEAFF.

The chain links TRBV13 to TRBJ2-7; TCRdb reports TRBD1, a call that lacks DNA to check it against. Germline-derived CDR1 and CDR2 are PRHDT and FYEKMQ (reference sequence). This CDR3 region has 15 residues. The CDR3 sequence: CASSSPGQAHYEQYF.

V is TRBV4-1 and J is TRBJ2-2. Germline values: CDR1 MGHRA, CDR2 YSYEKL. The CDR3 has 16 residues. CDR3 sequence: CASSQGEGFFTGELFF.

The chain uses TRBV15 and TRBJ1-5; the D call from TCRdb, TRBD1, cannot be confirmed without DNA. This CDR3 is built from 17 residues. From germline, CDR1 is LNHNV and CDR2 YYDKDF (reference sequence). The chain's CDR3 is CATSRSTDREDNQPQHF.

J is TRBJ2-7 and V is TRBV7-6; TCRdb indicates TRBD2, and absent DNA this call remains unverified. Per germline, CDR1 SGHVS and CDR2 FNYEAQ. The CDR3 length is 15 residues. CDR3 sequence: CASSLEAGATYEQYF.

The gene calls are TRBV29-1 and TRBJ2-7; no DNA is available, so the TRBD1 call from TCRdb remains unchecked. This CDR3 has 19 residues. Germline V gene lookup returns CDR1 SQVTM and CDR2 ANQGSEA. CDR3 residues: CSVEIARTGEGVGPYEQYF.

J is TRBJ2-7 and V is TRBV4-2. This CDR3 has 17 amino acids. Germline V gene sequence: CDR1 LGHNA, CDR2 YNFKEQ. The CDR3 reads CASSQVGIRELPDEQYF.

This chain uses TRBV7-6 with TRBJ2-1; TCRdb selects TRBD1, and the lack of DNA leaves this call unchecked. Germline V gene sequence: CDR1 SGHVS, CDR2 FNYEAQ. The CDR3 runs to 12 residues. CDR3 residues: CASSLAGAEQFF.

The chain has TRBV6-2 or TRBV6-3 and TRBJ2-1; TCRdb's D gene call, TRBD1, goes unchecked for lack of DNA. Germline assignment: CDR1 MNHEY and CDR2 SVGEGT. CDR3 length equals 14 residues. This chain's CDR3 is CASSTDRTYNEQFF.

V gene TRBV28 combines with J gene TRBJ2-7; TCRdb designates TRBD1, a call that cannot be tested without DNA. The CDR3 has 13 amino acids. Germline V gene lookup returns CDR1 MDHEN and CDR2 SYDVKM. CDR3: CVSSAGRNYEQYF.

The J gene is TRBJ2-7, the V gene TRBV27. The length of the CDR3 is 13 residues. CDR1 is MNHEY and CDR2 is SMNVEV in the germline V gene (reference sequence). The CDR3 region is CASSFGRAYEQYF.

The rearrangement uses TRBV29-1 and TRBJ2-7; the D call of TRBD1 rests on TCRdb alone, since no DNA is present to check it. CDR3 length: 14 residues. Germline CDR1 and CDR2: SQVTM and ANQGSEA. CDR3: CSVAAGTGAYEQYF.

The chain has TRBV3-1 and TRBJ1-2; the TCRdb D gene call, TRBD1, has no DNA to confirm it. The germline gives CDR1 LGHDT, CDR2 YNNKEL (reference sequence). CDR3 length equals 14 residues. This CDR3 is CASSHSTGGDGYTF.

V and J are TRBV29-1 and TRBJ2-4; checking the TCRdb D call of TRBD1 is not possible without DNA. Germline values: CDR1 SQVTM, CDR2 ANQGSEA. The CDR3 loop spans 16 amino acids. This chain's CDR3 is CSVEGRGRKNKNIQYF.

This chain links TRBV20-1 with TRBJ2-7. The CDR3 covers 11 residues. Germline lookup yields CDR1 DFQATT and CDR2 SNEGSKA (reference sequence). CDR3 region: CSARKGYEHYF.

This chain connects TRBV4-2 to TRBJ2-5; the TCRdb D gene call, TRBD2, has no DNA to confirm it. The CDR3 has 15 amino acids. Per the germline V gene, CDR1 is LGHNA and CDR2 is YNFKEQ. CDR3 protein: CASSQLPLGQETQYF.

The rearrangement links TRBV7-9 to TRBJ1-1; the D call from TCRdb, TRBD1, cannot be confirmed without DNA. CDR3 length equals 15 residues. The V gene's germline CDR1 is SEHNR and CDR2 FQNEAQ (reference sequence). CDR3 region: CASSSTDRGNTEAFF.

This chain connects TRBV5-4 to TRBJ2-1; TCRdb indicates TRBD2, and absent DNA this call remains unverified. This CDR3 is 16 amino acids long. Germline CDR1 and CDR2: SGHNT and YYREEE (reference sequence). CDR3 sequence: CASSERRDYRYNEQFF.

The J gene is TRBJ2-1, the V gene TRBV29-1; without DNA, the TCRdb call of TRBD2 cannot be checked. Germline V gene data show CDR1 as SQVTM and CDR2 as ANQGSEA. The CDR3 runs to 17 residues. The CDR3 protein is CSVGWLAGGPGSNEQFF.

V usage is TRBV29-1 and J usage is TRBJ2-7; with no DNA, the TCRdb D assignment of TRBD1 cannot be verified. Germline V gives CDR1 SQVTM, CDR2 ANQGSEA. The CDR3 spans 13 residues. CDR3 amino acids: CSVPGQGPYEQYF.

The chain couples TRBV7-9 to TRBJ2-7; the TRBD1 assignment by TCRdb is unverifiable without DNA. CDR3 length: 17 amino acids. Germline V lookup: CDR1 SEHNR, CDR2 FQNEAQ (reference sequence). The CDR3 region is CASSSSNGEGGLYEQYF. Drawing the rest from reference TRBV7-9 and TRBJ2-7, the complete variable domain is DTGVSQNPRHKITKRGQNVTFRCDPISEHNRLYWYRQTLGQGPEFLTYFQNEAQLEKSRLLSDRFSAERPKGSFSTLEIQRTEQGDSAMYLCASSSSNGEGGLYEQYFGPGTRLTVT.

CDR3 sequence: CASSFVQGLAYEQYF. The chain has TRBV28 and TRBJ2-7; the TCRdb D gene call, TRBD1, has no DNA to confirm it. Germline V gene sequence: CDR1 MDHEN, CDR2 SYDVKM. The CDR3 consists of 15 residues.